The 5 T cell receptor beta chains in this list originate from one sample, sequenced in a study of cytomegalovirus exposure and HLA in healthy donors. PCR amplification relied on 60 Vbeta primers (plus 13 Jbeta primers). Clones were sequenced by immunoSEQ multiplex PCR, and TCRdb holds only the in-frame ones, with some missing. The sample has about 160,000 clones, 60% to 85% seen once. Source material: PBMCs. These receptors all stem from a man in his fifties in good health and CMV-seropositive.

V and J are TRBV28 and TRBJ1-5, with no clear D. Germline V gene sequence: CDR1 MDHEN, CDR2 SYDVKM. CDR3 length: 12 residues. Trimming removed 3 bases at V and 6 bases at J, with 6 bases between. For the CDR3, the DNA is TGTGCCAGCAGTTTTCTAGGTCAGCCCCAGCATTTT. This codes for CASSFLGQPQHF.

The chain joins TRBV7-9 to TRBJ2-1, with D possibly TRBD2 on 5 matching bases. CDR1 and CDR2 (germline): SEHNR, FQNEAQ (reference sequence). The CDR3 totals 15 residues. With 4 bases removed from V and 7 bases from J, the gap between germline ends came to 17 bases. CDR3 residues: CASSSFVGAVNEQFF. The CDR3 bases are TGTGCCAGCAGCTCTTTTGTGGGAGCAGTAAATGAGCAGTTCTTC.

The genes are TRBV5-6 and TRBJ2-7; the match to TRBD1 covers 7 bases. Trimming removed 0 bases from V and 3 bases from J; junction bases left unmatched: 6. The CDR3 has 15 residues. Looked up from germline, CDR1 is SGHDT and CDR2 is YYEEEE. The DNA of the CDR3 is TGTGCCAGCAGCTTGGACCCCTGGGACAGCTACGAGCAGTACTTC. It encodes CASSLDPWDSYEQYF.

This clone showed up just once. This chain links TRBV6-1 with TRBJ2-5; TRBD2 matches at 8 bases. TRBJ2-7 matches the DNA end more closely, so the J call is doubtful. The germline gives CDR1 MNHNS, CDR2 SASEGT. CDR3 length equals 14 residues. The CDR3 reads CASSVGLDSYEQYF. CDR3 in DNA: TGTGCCAGCAGTGTGGGACTAGATTCCTACGAGCAGTACTTC.

V usage is TRBV29-1 and J usage is TRBJ1-4, with 7 bases identical to TRBD1. Looked up from germline, CDR1 is SQVTM and CDR2 is ANQGSEA. The CDR3 consists of 13 residues. Trimming at V came to 6 bases and at J to 4 bases, leaving 5 bases not matched to a gene. CDR3 coding DNA: TGCAGCGTACCAGACAGGGATAATGAAAAACTGTTTTTT. It is translated as CSVPDRDNEKLFF.